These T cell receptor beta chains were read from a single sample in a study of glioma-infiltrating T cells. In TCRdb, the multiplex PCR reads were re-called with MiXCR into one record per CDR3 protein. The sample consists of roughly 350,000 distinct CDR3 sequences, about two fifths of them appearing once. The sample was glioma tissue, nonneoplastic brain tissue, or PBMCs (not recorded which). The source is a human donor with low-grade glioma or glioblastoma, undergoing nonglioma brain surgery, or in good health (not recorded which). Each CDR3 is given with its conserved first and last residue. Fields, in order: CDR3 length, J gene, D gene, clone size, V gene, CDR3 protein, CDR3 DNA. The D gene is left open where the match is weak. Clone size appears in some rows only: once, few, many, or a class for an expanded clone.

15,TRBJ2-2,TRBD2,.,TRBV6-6,CASSYSTSGKGELFF,TGTGCCAGCAGTTACTCGACTAGCGGGAAAGGGGAGCTGTTTTTT
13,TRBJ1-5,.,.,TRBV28,CASSLSSWGPQHF,TGTGCCAGCAGTTTAAGTAGCTGGGGGCCCCAGCATTTT
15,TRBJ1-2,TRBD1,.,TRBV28,CASRPDRGPGCGYTF,TGTGCCAGCAGGCCCGACAGGGGGCCAGGCTGTGGCTACACCTTC
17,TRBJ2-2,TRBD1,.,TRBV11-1,CASSLARGLVNTGELFF,TGTGCCAGCAGCTTAGCCAGGGGGCTAGTAAACACCGGGGAGCTGTTTTTT
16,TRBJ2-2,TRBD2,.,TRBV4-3,CASSQRTSSNTGELFF,TGCGCCAGCAGCCAAAGGACTAGCAGTAACACCGGGGAGCTGTTTTTT
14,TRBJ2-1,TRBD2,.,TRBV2,CASSGTSGYNEQFF,TGTGCCAGCAGCGGGACTAGCGGATACAATGAGCAGTTCTTC
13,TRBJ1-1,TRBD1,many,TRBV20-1,CSAPGTGVTEAFF,TGCAGTGCGCCCGGGACAGGGGTTACTGAAGCTTTCTTT
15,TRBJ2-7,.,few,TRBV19,CASSPRTVSSYEQYF,TGTGCCAGTAGTCCACGGACGGTGAGCTCCTACGAGCAGTACTTC
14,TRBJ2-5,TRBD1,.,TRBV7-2,CASSSRDRGETQYF,TGTGCCAGCAGCTCTCGGGACAGGGGAGAGACCCAGTACTTC
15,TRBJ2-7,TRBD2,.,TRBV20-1,CSARSPLAGSYEQYF,TGCAGTGCTAGGTCGCCACTAGCGGGGTCCTACGAGCAGTACTTC
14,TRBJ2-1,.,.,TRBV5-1,CASSLGAANNEQFF,TGCGCCAGCAGCTTGGGAGCCGCCAACAATGAGCAGTTCTTC
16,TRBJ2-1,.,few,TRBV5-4,CASKPKRAGLYNEQFF,TGTGCCAGCAAGCCTAAGCGGGCTGGACTTTACAATGAGCAGTTCTTC
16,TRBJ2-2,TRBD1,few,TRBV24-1,CATSDAHTGVTGELFF,TGTGCCACCAGTGACGCCCATACAGGGGTAACCGGGGAGCTGTTTTTT
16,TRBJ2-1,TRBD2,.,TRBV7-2,CASSSYYGGLADEQFF,TGTGCCAGCAGCTCATATTACGGAGGACTAGCTGATGAGCAGTTCTTC
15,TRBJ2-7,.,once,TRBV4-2,CASSQEGDFSYKQYF,TGTGCCAGCAGCCAAGAAGGAGACTTCTCCTACAAGCAGTACTTC